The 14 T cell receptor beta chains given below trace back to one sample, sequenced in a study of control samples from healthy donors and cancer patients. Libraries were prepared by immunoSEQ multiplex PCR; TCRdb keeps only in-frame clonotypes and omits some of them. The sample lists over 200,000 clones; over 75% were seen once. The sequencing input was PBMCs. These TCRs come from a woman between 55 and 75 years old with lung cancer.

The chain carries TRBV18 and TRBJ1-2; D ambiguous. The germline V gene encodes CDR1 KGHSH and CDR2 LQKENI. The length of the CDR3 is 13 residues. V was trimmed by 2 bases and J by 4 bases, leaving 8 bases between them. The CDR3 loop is CASSPGNSYGYTF. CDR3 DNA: TGTGCCAGCTCACCAGGGAATAGCTATGGCTACACCTTC. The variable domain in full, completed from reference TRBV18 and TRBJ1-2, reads NAGVMQNPRHLVRRRGQEARLRCSPMKGHSHVYWYRQLPEEGLKFMVYLQKENIIDESGMPKERFSAEFPKEGPSILRIQQVVRGDSAAYFCASSPGNSYGYTFGSGTRLTVV.

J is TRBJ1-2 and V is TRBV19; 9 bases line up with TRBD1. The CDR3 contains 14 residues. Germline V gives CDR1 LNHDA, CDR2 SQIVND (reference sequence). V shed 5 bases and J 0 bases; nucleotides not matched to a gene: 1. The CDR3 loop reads CASSWTGANYGYTF. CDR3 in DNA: TGTGCCAGTAGTTGGACAGGGGCTAACTATGGCTACACCTTC.

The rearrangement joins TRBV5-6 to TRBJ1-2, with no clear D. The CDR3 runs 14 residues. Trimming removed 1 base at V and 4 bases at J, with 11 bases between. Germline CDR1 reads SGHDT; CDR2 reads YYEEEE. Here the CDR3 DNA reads TGTGCCAGCAGCTTGAGGGAGTCCCTCTATGGCTACACCTTC. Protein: CASSLRESLYGYTF.

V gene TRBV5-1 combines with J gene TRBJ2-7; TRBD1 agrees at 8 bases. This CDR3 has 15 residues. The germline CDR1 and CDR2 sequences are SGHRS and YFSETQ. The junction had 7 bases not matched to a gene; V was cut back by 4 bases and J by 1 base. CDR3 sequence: CASSPNGQGSYEQYF. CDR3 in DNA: TGCGCCAGCAGCCCGAACGGACAGGGATCCTACGAGCAGTACTTC.

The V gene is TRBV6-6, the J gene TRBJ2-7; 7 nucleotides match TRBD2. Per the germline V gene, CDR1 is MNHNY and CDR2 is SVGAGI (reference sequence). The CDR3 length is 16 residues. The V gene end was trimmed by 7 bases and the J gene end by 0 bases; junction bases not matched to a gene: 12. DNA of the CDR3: TGTGCCAGCACCTCTGGGGGTGGCGGGAGCTCCTACGAGCAGTACTTC. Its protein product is CASTSGGGGSSYEQYF.

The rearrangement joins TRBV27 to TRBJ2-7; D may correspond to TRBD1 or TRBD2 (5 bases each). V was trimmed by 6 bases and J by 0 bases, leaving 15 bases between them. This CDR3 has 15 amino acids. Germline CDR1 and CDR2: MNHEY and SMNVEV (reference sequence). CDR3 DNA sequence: TGTGCCAGCAGCCGTGATCCAGGGAGCTCCTACGAGCAGTACTTC. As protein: CASSRDPGSSYEQYF.

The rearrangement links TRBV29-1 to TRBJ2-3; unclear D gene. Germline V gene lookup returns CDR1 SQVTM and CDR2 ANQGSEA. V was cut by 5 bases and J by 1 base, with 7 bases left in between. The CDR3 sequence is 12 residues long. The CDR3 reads CSVRVGTDTQYF. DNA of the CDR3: TGCAGCGTTCGGGTGGGCACAGATACGCAGTATTTT.

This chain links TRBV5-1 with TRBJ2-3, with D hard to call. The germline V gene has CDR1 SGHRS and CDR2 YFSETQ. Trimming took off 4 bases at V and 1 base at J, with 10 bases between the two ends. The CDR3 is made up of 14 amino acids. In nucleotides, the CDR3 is TGCGCCAGCAGCCTGGGATTCGGCACAGATACGCAGTATTTT. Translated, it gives CASSLGFGTDTQYF.

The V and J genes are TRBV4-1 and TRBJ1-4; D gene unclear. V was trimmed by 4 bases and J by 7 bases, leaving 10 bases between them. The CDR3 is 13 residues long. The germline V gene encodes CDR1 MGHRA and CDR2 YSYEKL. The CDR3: CASSPQMGEKLFF. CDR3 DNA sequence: TGCGCCAGCAGCCCCCAAATGGGTGAAAAACTGTTTTTT.

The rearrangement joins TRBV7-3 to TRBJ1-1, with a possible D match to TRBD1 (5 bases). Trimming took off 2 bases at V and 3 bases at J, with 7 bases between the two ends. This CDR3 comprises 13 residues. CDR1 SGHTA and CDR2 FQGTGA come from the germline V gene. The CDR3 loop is CASSLGAYTEAFF. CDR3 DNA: TGTGCCAGCAGCTTAGGGGCATACACTGAAGCTTTCTTT.

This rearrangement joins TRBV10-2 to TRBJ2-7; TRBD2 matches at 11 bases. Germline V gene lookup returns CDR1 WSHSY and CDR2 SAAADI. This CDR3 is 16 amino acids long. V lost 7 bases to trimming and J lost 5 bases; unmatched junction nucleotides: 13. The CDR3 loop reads CASKGLAGWALDEQYF. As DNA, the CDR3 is TGCGCCAGCAAAGGACTAGCGGGCTGGGCGCTGGACGAGCAGTACTTC.

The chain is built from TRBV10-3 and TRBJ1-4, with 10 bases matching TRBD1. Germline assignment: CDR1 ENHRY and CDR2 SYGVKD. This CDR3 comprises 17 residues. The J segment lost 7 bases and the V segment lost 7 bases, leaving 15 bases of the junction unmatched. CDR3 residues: CAITGQGEVFLAEKLFF. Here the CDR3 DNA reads TGTGCCATCACCGGACAGGGGGAGGTTTTTCTGGCTGAAAAACTGTTTTTT.

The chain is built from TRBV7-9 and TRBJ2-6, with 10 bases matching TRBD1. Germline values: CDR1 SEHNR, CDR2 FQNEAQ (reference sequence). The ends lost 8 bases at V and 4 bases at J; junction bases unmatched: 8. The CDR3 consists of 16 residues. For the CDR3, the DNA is TGTGCCAGCCCCCGGGACAGGGGCTCGGGGGCCAACGTCCTGACTTTC. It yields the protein CASPRDRGSGANVLTF. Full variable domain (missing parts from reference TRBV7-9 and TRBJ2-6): DTGVSQNPRHKITKRGQNVTFRCDPISEHNRLYWYRQTLGQGPEFLTYFQNEAQLEKSRLLSDRFSAERPKGSFSTLEIQRTEQGDSAMYLCASPRDRGSGANVLTFGAGSRLTVL.

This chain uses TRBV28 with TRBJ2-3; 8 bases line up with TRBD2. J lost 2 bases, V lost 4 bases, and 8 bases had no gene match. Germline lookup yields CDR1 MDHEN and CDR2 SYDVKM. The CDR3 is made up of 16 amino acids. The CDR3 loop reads CASSSPTSVYTDTQYF. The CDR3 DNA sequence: TGTGCCAGCAGTTCTCCGACTAGCGTATACACAGATACGCAGTATTTT. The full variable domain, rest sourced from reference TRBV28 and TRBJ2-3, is DVKVTQSSRYLVKRTGEKVFLECVQDMDHENMFWYRQDPGLGLRLIYFSYDVKMKEKGDIPEGYSVSREKKERFSLILESASTNQTSMYLCASSSPTSVYTDTQYFGPGTRLTVL.